A selection of T cell receptor beta chains follows, all from one sample in a study of human T cells and chemical hapten exposure. TCRdb re-analysed the RACE reads in MiXCR, keeping a single row per CDR3 protein. There are some 330,000 distinct CDR3 sequences in the sample; roughly 6% occur only once, and around 8.8% lies in the top ten. The sample consisted of whole blood, taken in connection with sensitization to the hapten diphenylcyclopropenone (DPC). The source of these receptors is a woman aged 18-29 years with alopecia areata. Some clones in this sample may be carry-over from other donors' samples. The CDR3 runs from the conserved cysteine through the conserved F or W. A D gene is named only where the DNA matches it firmly. Rows give clone size only sometimes, using once, few, many, or a class for an expanded clone.

d_gene	abundance	v_gene	j_gene	CDR3aa	CDR3nt
.	few	TRBV18	TRBJ2-2	CASSPPGLQGAGELFF	TGTGCCAGCTCACCACCAGGCCTCCAGGGCGCCGGGGAGCTGTTTTTT
.	many	TRBV7-2	TRBJ1-5	CASSQQGLGGNQPQHF	TGTGCCAGCAGCCAACAGGGTTTAGGCGGCAATCAGCCCCAGCATTTT
.	.	TRBV12-5	TRBJ2-2	CASGLPPRWGARNTGELFF	TGTGCTAGTGGTTTGCCCCCACGATGGGGGGCGAGGAACACCGGGGAGCTGTTTTTT
.	.	TRBV9	TRBJ2-3	CASSVTPIGGDTQYF	TGTGCCAGCAGCGTGACACCTATTGGGGGAGATACGCAGTATTTT
TRBD1	.	TRBV28	TRBJ1-5	CASSSDRGANQPQHF	TGTGCCAGCAGTTCTGACAGGGGAGCCAATCAGCCCCAGCATTTT
TRBD2	few	TRBV7-9	TRBJ2-1	CASSRWTRVAGGTDEQFF	TGTGCCAGCAGTCGATGGACCAGAGTAGCGGGGGGGACCGATGAGCAGTTCTTC
TRBD1	once	TRBV5-1	TRBJ2-7	CASSADRGLGYEQYF	TGCGCCAGCAGCGCTGACAGGGGGCTAGGGTACGAGCAGTACTTC
.	.	TRBV6-6	TRBJ2-3	CASSRVQGSHLVTDTQYF	TGTGCCAGCAGCCGGGTACAGGGTTCCCACTTAGTTACAGATACGCAGTATTTT
.	many	TRBV7-2	TRBJ2-3	CASSLAAPPDTQYF	TGTGCCAGCAGCTTAGCTGCGCCTCCCGATACGCAGTATTTT
.	.	TRBV29-1	TRBJ2-7	CSVMQGPYEQYF	TGCAGCGTTATGCAGGGCCCCTACGAGCAGTACTTC
TRBD2	many	TRBV28	TRBJ2-2	CASRVAGDANTGELFF	TGTGCCAGCAGGGTAGCGGGGGACGCGAACACCGGGGAGCTGTTTTTT
.	few	TRBV7-6	TRBJ2-5	CASSLSPHETQYF	TGTGCCAGCAGCTTATCTCCCCATGAGACCCAGTACTTC
.	many	TRBV4-1	TRBJ1-6	CASSLNRMSDSPLHF	TGCGCCAGCAGCCTAAACAGGATGTCGGATTCACCCCTCCACTTT
.	.	TRBV4-3	TRBJ2-2	CASSQDPRGANTGELFF	TGCGCCAGCAGCCAAGATCCAAGGGGGGCGAACACCGGGGAGCTGTTTTTT
.	few	TRBV12-3/TRBV12-4	TRBJ1-3	CASSLGSPSQRNTIYF	TGTGCCAGCAGTTTAGGCTCTCCGAGTCAAAGAAACACCATATATTTT
TRBD1	many	TRBV29-1	TRBJ1-4	CSASGARGHDEKLFF	TGCAGCGCAAGTGGGGCCAGGGGGCATGATGAAAAACTGTTTTTT
TRBD1	many	TRBV7-6	TRBJ2-1	CASSQGTGAVGEQFF	TGTGCCAGCAGCCAAGGGACAGGGGCGGTGGGTGAGCAGTTCTTC
.	.	TRBV25-1	TRBJ1-1	CASSDRGRTEAFF	TGTGCCAGCAGTGATAGGGGGAGGACTGAAGCTTTCTTT
TRBD1	many	TRBV10-3	TRBJ1-6	CAISESITGGLKNSPLHF	TGTGCCATCAGTGAGTCGATAACAGGGGGCTTAAAGAATTCACCCCTCCACTTT
TRBD2	few	TRBV5-1	TRBJ2-3	CASGPRLAGTDTQYF	TGCGCCAGCGGACCTAGACTAGCAGGCACAGATACGCAGTATTTT
.	many	TRBV5-1	TRBJ1-4	CASSGEVANEKLFF	TGCGCCAGCAGCGGGGAGGTGGCTAATGAAAAACTGTTTTTT
TRBD1	.	TRBV2	TRBJ2-7	CASRGDRISYEQYF	TGTGCCAGCAGGGGGGACAGAATCTCCTACGAGCAGTACTTC
.	many	TRBV7-9	TRBJ1-3	CASSRDGLSGNTIYF	TGTGCCAGCAGTCGCGACGGGCTCTCTGGAAACACCATATATTTT
TRBD2	few	TRBV6-6	TRBJ2-3	CASSYPTSSGGTDTQYF	TGTGCCAGCAGTTACCCCACCTCTAGCGGGGGGACAGATACGCAGTATTTT
.	many	TRBV20-1	TRBJ1-6	CSASDSSYNSPLHF	TGCAGTGCTAGCGACAGCTCCTATAATTCACCCCTCCACTTT
.	few	TRBV11-2	TRBJ2-5	CASSLGTQRTQYF	TGTGCCAGCAGCTTAGGCACCCAGCGTACCCAGTACTTC
.	many	TRBV6-5	TRBJ1-2	CASSSTRPLYGYTF	TGTGCCAGCAGTTCGACCAGACCCCTCTATGGCTACACCTTC
.	many	TRBV7-2	TRBJ1-5	CASSLGREGQPQHF	TGTGCCAGCAGCTTAGGGAGGGAGGGTCAGCCCCAGCATTTT
.	.	TRBV28	TRBJ1-6	CASSPLRGTYNSPLHF	TGTGCCAGCAGCCCCCTCCGGGGAACCTATAATTCACCCCTCCACTTT
.	many	TRBV10-3	TRBJ1-6	CAARSRQANSPLHF	TGTGCCGCCCGGTCGAGGCAGGCTAATTCACCCCTCCACTTT
.	.	TRBV28	TRBJ1-6	CASATYNNSPLHF	TGTGCCAGTGCCACGTATAACAATTCACCCCTCCACTTT
.	few	TRBV12-3/TRBV12-4	TRBJ1-2	CASSLTGPQVPYGYTF	TGTGCCAGCAGTCTAACAGGGCCCCAAGTACCCTATGGCTACACCTTC
.	.	TRBV2	TRBJ2-6	CASQGRFLEANVLTF	TGTGCCAGCCAGGGCCGGTTTTTAGAGGCCAACGTCCTGACTTTC
TRBD1	few	TRBV14	TRBJ1-6	CASRQDRGGSPLHF	TGTGCCAGCAGACAGGACAGGGGAGGTTCACCCCTCCACTTT
.	many	TRBV5-1	TRBJ2-1	CASSLGASHNGGEQFF	TGCGCCAGCAGCCTGGGGGCTAGCCACAATGGGGGTGAGCAGTTCTTC
.	many	TRBV29-1	TRBJ1-2	CSVIPPNYGYTF	TGCAGCGTTATTCCCCCTAACTATGGCTACACCTTC
.	many	TRBV18	TRBJ1-1	CASSPLQGWNTEAFF	TGTGCCAGCTCACCGCTTCAGGGATGGAACACTGAAGCTTTCTTT
TRBD2	.	TRBV28	TRBJ2-4	CASSNSGVENNIQYF	TGTGCCAGCAGTAATAGCGGGGTAGAGAATAACATTCAGTACTTC
TRBD2	.	TRBV10-3	TRBJ2-3	CAISKTSGGRTDTQYF	TGTGCCATCAGTAAGACTAGCGGGGGTCGCACAGATACGCAGTATTTT
TRBD2	.	TRBV20-1	TRBJ2-3	CSASGTSGGAVGQYF	TGCAGTGCTTCAGGGACTAGCGGGGGGGCCGTTGGGCAGTATTTT
TRBD2	many	TRBV10-3	TRBJ2-5	CAISVTSEETQYF	TGTGCCATCAGTGTAACTAGCGAAGAGACCCAGTACTTC
.	many	TRBV12-3/TRBV12-4	TRBJ2-4	CASREASGSIQYF	TGTGCCAGCAGGGAAGCCAGTGGTTCCATTCAGTACTTC
.	many	TRBV29-1	TRBJ1-1	CSVDGENTEAFF	TGCAGCGTTGATGGTGAGAACACTGAAGCTTTCTTT
.	many	TRBV6-5	TRBJ1-4	CASSSETGSNEKLFF	TGTGCCAGCAGTTCTGAGACAGGTTCTAATGAAAAACTGTTTTTT
TRBD1	few	TRBV7-6	TRBJ2-7	CASSVGQVDEQYF	TGTGCCAGCAGCGTGGGACAGGTTGACGAGCAGTACTTC
.	.	TRBV12-3/TRBV12-4	TRBJ1-2	CASSLGGALTYGYTF	TGTGCCAGCAGTTTAGGGGGGGCGCTTACCTATGGCTACACCTTC
.	many	TRBV20-1	TRBJ2-1	CSAESPGGEPYNEQFF	TGCAGTGCTGAGAGCCCCGGCGGAGAACCCTACAATGAGCAGTTCTTC
.	few	TRBV12-3/TRBV12-4	TRBJ1-1	CASSFRGGSTEAFF	TGTGCCAGCAGTTTCAGGGGCGGGAGCACTGAAGCTTTCTTT